In this sample, the clone carrying this TCR beta chain turned up once. Its specificity is not known. Germline CDR1 reads MDHEN; CDR2 reads SYDVKM. After removal of 3 bases from V and 8 bases from J, the junction contained 10 bases not matched to a gene. The CDR3 extends over 17 amino acids. The PCR ran on 60 Vbeta and 13 Jbeta primers. Repertoires were generated with immunoSEQ multiplex PCR, while TCRdb's copy carries only in-frame clones and drops some. The sample carries over 100,000 clones, around 80% recorded once. These data come from a study of cytomegalovirus exposure and HLA in healthy donors. Regarding the study as a whole: The classifier was said to identify cytomegalovirus status with high specificity and sensitivity.

The origin of this receptor is a young man in good health and CMV-seronegative. This chain uses TRBV28 with TRBJ1-6; 10 nucleotides align to TRBD1. Specimen: PBMCs. The CDR3 DNA is TGTGCCAGCAGTTTCCCTTTAACCGGGACAGGGGATTCACCCCTCCACTTT. Translated: CASSFPLTGTGDSPLHF.